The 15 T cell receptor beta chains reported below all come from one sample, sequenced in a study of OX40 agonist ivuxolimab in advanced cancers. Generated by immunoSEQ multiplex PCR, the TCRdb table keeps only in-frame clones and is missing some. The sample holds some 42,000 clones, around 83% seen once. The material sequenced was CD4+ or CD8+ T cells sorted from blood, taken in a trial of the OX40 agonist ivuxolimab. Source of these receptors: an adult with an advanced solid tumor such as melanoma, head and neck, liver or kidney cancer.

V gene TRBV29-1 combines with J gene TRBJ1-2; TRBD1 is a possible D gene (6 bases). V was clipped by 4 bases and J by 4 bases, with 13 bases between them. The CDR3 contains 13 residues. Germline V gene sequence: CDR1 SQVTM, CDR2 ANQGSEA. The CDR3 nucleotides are TGCAGCGTTGTGGGGGACAACACCTATGGCTACACCTTC. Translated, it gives CSVVGDNTYGYTF.

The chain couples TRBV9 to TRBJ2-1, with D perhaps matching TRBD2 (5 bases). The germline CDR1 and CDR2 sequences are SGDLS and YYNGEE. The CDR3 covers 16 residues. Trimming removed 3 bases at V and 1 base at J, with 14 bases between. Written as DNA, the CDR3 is TGTGCCAGCAGCGAAACTAGAGGGCGTTCCTACAATGAGCAGTTCTTC. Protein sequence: CASSETRGRSYNEQFF.

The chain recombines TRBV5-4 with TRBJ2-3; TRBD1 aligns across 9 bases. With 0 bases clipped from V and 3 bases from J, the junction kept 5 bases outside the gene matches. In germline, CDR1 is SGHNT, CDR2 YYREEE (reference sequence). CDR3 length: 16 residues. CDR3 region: CASSLGPGTGTDTQYF. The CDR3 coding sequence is TGTGCCAGCAGCTTGGGCCCGGGGACAGGGACAGATACGCAGTATTTT. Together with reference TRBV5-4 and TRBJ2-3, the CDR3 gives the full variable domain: ETGVTQSPTHLIKTRGQQVTLRCSSQSGHNTVSWYQQALGQGPQFIFQYYREEENGRGNFPPRFSGLQFPNYSSELNVNALELDDSALYLCASSLGPGTGTDTQYFGPGTRLTVL.

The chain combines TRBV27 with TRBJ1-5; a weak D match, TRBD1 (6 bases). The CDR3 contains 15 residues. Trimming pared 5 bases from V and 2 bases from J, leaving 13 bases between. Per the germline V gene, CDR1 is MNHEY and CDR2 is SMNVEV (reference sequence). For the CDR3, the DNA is TGTGCCAGCAGTCTTAAGGGGGACGGCAATCAGCCCCAGCATTTT. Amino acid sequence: CASSLKGDGNQPQHF.

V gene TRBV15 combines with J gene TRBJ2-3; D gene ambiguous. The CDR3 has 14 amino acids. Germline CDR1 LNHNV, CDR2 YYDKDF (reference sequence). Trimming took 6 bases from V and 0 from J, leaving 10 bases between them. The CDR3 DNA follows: TGTGCCACCAGAAACACGGATAGCACAGATACGCAGTATTTT. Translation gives CATRNTDSTDTQYF.

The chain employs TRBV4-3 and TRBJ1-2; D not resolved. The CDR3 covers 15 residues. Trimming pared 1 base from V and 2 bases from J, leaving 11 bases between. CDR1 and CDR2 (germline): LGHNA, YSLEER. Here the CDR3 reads CASSQGFRGNYGYTF. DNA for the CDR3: TGCGCCAGCAGCCAAGGTTTCCGGGGAAACTATGGCTACACCTTC.

The CDR3 loop is CASSYSGPFLKETQYF. CDR3 sequence (DNA): TGTGCCAGCAGTTACTCCGGGCCATTCTTGAAAGAGACCCAGTACTTC. This chain joins TRBV6-5 and TRBJ2-5; D is undetermined. The CDR3 has 16 residues. Trimming shortened V by 0 bases and J by 3 bases, and 14 bases separated the two germline ends. Germline values: CDR1 MNHEY, CDR2 SVGAGI.

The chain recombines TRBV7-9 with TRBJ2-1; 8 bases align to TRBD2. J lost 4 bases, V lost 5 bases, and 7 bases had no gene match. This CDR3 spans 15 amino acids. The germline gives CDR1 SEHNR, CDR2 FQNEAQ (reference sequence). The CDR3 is CASSLGGVVYNEQFF. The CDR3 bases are TGTGCCAGCAGCCTCGGGGGGGTTGTATACAATGAGCAGTTCTTC.

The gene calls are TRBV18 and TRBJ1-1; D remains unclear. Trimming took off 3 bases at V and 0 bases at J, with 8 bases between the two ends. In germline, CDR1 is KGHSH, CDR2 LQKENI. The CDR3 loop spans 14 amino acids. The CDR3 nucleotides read TGTGCCAGCTCACCGGAGGAGATGAACACTGAAGCTTTCTTT. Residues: CASSPEEMNTEAFF.

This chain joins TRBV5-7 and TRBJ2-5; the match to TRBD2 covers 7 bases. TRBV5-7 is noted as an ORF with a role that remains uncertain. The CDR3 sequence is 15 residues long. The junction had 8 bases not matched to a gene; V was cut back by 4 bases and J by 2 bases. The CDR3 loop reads CASSHEGAGQETQYF. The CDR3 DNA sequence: TGTGCCAGCAGCCACGAGGGAGCGGGACAAGAGACCCAGTACTTC.

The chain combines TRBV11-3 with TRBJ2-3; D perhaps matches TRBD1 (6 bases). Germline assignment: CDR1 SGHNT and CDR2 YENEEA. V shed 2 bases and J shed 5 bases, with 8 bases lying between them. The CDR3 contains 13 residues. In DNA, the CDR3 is TGTGCCAGCAGCTTATCACAGGGAGATACGCAGTATTTT. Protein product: CASSLSQGDTQYF. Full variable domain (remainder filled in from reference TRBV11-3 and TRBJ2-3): EAGVVQSPRYKIIEKKQPVAFWCNPISGHNTLYWYLQNLGQGPELLIRYENEEAVDDSQLPKDRFSAERLKGVDSTLKIQPAELGDSAVYLCASSLSQGDTQYFGPGTRLTVL.

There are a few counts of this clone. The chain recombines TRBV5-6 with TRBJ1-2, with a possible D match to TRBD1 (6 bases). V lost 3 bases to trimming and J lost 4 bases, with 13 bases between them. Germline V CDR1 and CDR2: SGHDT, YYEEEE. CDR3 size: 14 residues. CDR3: CASSSPAGAYGYTF. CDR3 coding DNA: TGTGCCAGCAGCTCCCCGGCAGGGGCCTATGGCTACACCTTC.

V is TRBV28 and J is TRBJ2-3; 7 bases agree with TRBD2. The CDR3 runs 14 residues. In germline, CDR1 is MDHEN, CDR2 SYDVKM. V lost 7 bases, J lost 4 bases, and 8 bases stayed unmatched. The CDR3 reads CASTLGGDSDTQYF. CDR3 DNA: TGTGCCAGCACCTTGGGGGGGGACTCAGATACGCAGTATTTT.

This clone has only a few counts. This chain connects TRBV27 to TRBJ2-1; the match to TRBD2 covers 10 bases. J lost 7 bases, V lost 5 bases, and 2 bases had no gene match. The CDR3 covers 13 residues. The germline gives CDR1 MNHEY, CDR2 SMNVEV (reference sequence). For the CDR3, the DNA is TGTGCCAGCAGTCTGGGACTAGCGAATGAGCAGTTCTTC. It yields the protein CASSLGLANEQFF.

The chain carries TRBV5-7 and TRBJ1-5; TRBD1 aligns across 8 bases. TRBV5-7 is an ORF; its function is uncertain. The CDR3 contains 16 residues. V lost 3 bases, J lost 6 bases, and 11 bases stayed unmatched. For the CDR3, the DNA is TGTGCCAGCAGCTCGGCCCGACAGGGGTCGCCTCAGCCCCAGCATTTT. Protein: CASSSARQGSPQPQHF.